A selection of T cell receptor beta chains follows, all from one sample in a study of cytomegalovirus exposure and HLA in healthy donors. Generated by immunoSEQ multiplex PCR, the TCRdb table keeps only in-frame clones and is missing some. The table records tens of thousands of clones, over 60% of them present only once. The sequencing input was PBMCs. The source of these receptors is a man between 35 and 55 years old in good health and CMV-seronegative. The conserved cysteine and the conserved F or W are not part of the CDR3 here. Fields, in order: D gene, V gene, CDR3 length, CDR3 protein. A D gene is named only where the DNA matches it firmly.

>TRBD1|TRBV7-9|12
ASSLGGQGDGYT
>NA|TRBV2|12
ASSTGPPSYEQY
>NA|TRBV19|12
ASSMFRGWTEAF
>TRBD2|TRBV18|12
ASSPLAGSVEQY
>NA|TRBV7-9|12
ASSWGQGGEKLF
>TRBD1|TRBV18|15
ASSPGTGRGTSYEQY
>TRBD1|TRBV11-2|13
ASSLGTGSIHEQY
>TRBD2|TRBV7-6|12
ASGFSAGQETQY
>TRBD1|TRBV4-3|14
ASSPSGGGPRYGYT
>NA|TRBV5-3|12
ARSLGDSSYEQY
>NA|TRBV30|12
AWSRGPAADTQY